The clone carrying this T cell receptor beta chain was counted once. Its target is not known. The CDR3 runs 15 residues. Trimming at V came to 3 bases and at J to 0 bases, leaving 4 bases not matched to a gene. Germline CDR1 reads KGHSH; CDR2 reads LQKENI. The sample belongs to a study of siplizumab effects on memory and regulatory T cells. Study-wide results and caveats: Suppressive capability of dividing Tregs from siplizumab cultures went unverified. Naive T cells seemed more diverse than memory cells; they also seemed major alloresponse contributors.

Some clones are missing from TCRdb's copy, which holds only in-frame ones; the method was immunoSEQ multiplex PCR. Among roughly 100,000 clones listed, about 92% were seen once. The sequence derives from a human donor in good health. The source material was CD4+ T cells sorted from blood. This chain joins TRBV18 and TRBJ2-7, with 8 nucleotides matching TRBD1. CDR3 DNA: TGTGCCAGCTCACCGCGGACAGGGTCCTCCTACGAGCAGTACTTC. It is translated as CASSPRTGSSYEQYF.